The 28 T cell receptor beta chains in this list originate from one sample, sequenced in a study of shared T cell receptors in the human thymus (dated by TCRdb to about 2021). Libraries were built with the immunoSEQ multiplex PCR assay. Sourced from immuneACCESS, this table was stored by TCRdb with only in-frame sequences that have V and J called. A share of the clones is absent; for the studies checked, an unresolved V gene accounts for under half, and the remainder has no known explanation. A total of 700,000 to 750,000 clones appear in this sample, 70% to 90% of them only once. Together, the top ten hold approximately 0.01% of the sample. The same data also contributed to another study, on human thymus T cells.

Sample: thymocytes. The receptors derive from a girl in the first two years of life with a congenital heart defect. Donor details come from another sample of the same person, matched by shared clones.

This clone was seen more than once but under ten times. This CDR3 is CASSLDRAGGYTF. In DNA form, the CDR3 reads TGTGCCAGCAGCTTGGACAGGGCTGGAGGCTACACCTTC. The chain has TRBV5-8 and TRBJ1-2; a weak D match, TRBD1 (6 bases). Per germline, CDR1 SGHTS and CDR2 YDEGEE. This CDR3 comprises 13 residues. V was pared by 0 bases and J by 8 bases, with 11 bases between.

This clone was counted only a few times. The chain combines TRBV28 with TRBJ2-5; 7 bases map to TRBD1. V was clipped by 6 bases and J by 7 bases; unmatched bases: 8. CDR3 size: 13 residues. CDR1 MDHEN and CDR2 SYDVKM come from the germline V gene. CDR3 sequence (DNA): TGTGCCAGCAGCAAGGGGGCCAAGGGGACCCAGTACTTC. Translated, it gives CASSKGAKGTQYF. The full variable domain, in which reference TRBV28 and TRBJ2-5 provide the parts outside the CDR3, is DVKVTQSSRYLVKRTGEKVFLECVQDMDHENMFWYRQDPGLGLRLIYFSYDVKMKEKGDIPEGYSVSREKKERFSLILESASTNQTSMYLCASSKGAKGTQYFGPGTRLLVL.

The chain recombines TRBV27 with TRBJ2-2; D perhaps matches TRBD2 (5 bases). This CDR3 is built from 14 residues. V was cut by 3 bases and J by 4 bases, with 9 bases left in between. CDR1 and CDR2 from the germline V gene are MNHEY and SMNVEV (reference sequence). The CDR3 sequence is CASSFRGPTGELFF. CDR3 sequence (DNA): TGTGCCAGCAGTTTTCGAGGGCCCACCGGGGAGCTGTTTTTT.

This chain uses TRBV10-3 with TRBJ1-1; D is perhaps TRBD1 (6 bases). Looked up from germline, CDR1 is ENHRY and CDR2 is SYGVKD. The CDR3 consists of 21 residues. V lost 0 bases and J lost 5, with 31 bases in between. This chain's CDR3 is CAISESMGGLEDLLSLTEAFF. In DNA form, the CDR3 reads TGTGCCATCAGTGAGTCGATGGGGGGGCTCGAAGACTTACTGTCCCTTACTGAAGCTTTCTTT.

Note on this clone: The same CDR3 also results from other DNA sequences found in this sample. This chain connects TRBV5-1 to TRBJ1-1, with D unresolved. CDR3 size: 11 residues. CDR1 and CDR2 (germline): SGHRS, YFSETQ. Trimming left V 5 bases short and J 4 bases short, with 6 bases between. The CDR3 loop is CASRRGTEAFF. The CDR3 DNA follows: TGCGCCAGCAGGCGGGGCACTGAAGCTTTCTTT. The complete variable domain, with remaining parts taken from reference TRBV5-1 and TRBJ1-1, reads KAGVTQTPRYLIKTRGQQVTLSCSPISGHRSVSWYQQTPGQGLQFLFEYFSETQRNKGNFPGRFSGRQFSNSRSEMNVSTLELGDSALYLCASRRGTEAFFGQGTRLTVV.

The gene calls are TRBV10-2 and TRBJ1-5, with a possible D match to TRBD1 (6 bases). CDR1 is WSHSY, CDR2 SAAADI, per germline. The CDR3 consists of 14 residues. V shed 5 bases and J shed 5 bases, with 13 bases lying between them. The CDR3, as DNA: TGCGCCAGCAGTAGGGGGGGAGGTGATCAGCCCCAGCATTTT. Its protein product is CASSRGGGDQPQHF.

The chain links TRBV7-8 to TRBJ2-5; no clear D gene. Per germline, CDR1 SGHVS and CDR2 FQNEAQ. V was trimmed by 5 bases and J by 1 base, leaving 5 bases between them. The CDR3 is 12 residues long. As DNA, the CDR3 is TGTGCCAGCAGCCCCCGCCAAGAGACCCAGTACTTC. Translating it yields CASSPRQETQYF.

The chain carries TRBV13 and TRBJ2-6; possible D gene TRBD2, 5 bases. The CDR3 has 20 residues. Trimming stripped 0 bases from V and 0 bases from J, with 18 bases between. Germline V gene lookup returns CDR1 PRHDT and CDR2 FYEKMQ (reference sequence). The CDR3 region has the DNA TGTGCCAGCAGCTTAGGCCGTGCTGGGAGCTCAAGCTCTGGGGCCAACGTCCTGACTTTC. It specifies CASSLGRAGSSSSGANVLTF.

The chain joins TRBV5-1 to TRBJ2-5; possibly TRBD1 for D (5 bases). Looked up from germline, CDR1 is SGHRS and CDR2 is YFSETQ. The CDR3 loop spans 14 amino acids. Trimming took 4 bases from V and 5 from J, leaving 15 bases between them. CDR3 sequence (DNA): TGCGCCAGCAGCGGCCCACAGGCCCCGGAGACCCAGTACTTC. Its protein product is CASSGPQAPETQYF.

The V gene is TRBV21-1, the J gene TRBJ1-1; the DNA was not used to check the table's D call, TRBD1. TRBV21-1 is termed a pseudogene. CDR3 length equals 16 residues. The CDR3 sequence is CASNSTPPGSNTEAFF. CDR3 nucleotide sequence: TGTGCCAGCAATTCTACCCCCCCAGGGTCGAACACTGAAGCTTTCTTT.

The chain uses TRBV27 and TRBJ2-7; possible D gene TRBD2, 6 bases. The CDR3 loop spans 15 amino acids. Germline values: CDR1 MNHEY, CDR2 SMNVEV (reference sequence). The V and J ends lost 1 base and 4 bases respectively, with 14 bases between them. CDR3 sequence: CASSLLSPAGYEQYF. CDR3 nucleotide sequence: TGTGCCAGCAGTTTATTATCGCCCGCGGGGTACGAGCAGTACTTC.

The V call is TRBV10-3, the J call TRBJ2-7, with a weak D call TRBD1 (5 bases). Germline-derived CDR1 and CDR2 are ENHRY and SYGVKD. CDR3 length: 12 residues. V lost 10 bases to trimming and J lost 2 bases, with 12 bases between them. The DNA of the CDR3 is TGTGCCACGAACAGGACCCCCTACGAGCAGTACTTC. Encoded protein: CATNRTPYEQYF.

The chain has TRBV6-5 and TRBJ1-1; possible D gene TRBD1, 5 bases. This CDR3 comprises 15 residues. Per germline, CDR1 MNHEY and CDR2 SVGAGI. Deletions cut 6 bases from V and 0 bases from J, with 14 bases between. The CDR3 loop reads CASRPLGGMNTEAFF. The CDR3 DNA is TGTGCCAGCAGGCCCCTGGGGGGAATGAACACTGAAGCTTTCTTT.

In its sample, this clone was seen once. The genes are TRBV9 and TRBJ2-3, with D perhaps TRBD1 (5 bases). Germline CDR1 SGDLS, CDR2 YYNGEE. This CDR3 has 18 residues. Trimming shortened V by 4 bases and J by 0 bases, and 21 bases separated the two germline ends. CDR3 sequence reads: CASSSLVGPNSSTDTQYF. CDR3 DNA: TGTGCCAGCAGCTCCCTAGTGGGGCCGAACTCAAGCACAGATACGCAGTATTTT.

The CDR3 protein is CASSERTDTDTQYF. CDR3 in DNA: TGTGCCAGCAGTGAACGGACAGACACAGATACGCAGTATTTT. The chain couples TRBV2 to TRBJ2-3; TRBD1 might be the D (6 bases). The CDR3 has 14 residues. Germline values: CDR1 SNHLY, CDR2 FYNNEI. Trimming pared 2 bases from V and 2 bases from J, leaving 8 bases between.

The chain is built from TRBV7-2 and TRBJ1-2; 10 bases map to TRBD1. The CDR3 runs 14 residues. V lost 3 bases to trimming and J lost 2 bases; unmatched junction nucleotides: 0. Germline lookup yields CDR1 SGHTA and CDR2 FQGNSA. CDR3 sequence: CASSLGQGNYGYTF. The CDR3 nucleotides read TGTGCCAGCAGCTTGGGACAGGGGAACTATGGCTACACCTTC.

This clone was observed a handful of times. CDR3: CASADGSSYEQYF. For the CDR3, the DNA is TGTGCCAGCGCAGACGGGAGCTCCTACGAGCAGTACTTC. The chain has TRBV6-1 and TRBJ2-7, with a possible D match to TRBD2 (6 bases). V gave up 8 bases and J gave up 0 bases, with 11 bases separating them. Germline V gene data show CDR1 as MNHNS and CDR2 as SASEGT. There are 13 residues in the CDR3.

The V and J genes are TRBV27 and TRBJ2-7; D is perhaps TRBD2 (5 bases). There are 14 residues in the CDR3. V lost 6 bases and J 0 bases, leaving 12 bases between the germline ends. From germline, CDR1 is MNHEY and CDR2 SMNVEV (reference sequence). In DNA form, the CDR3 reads TGTGCCAGCAGCCCGGTAGGGAGCTCCTACGAGCAGTACTTC. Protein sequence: CASSPVGSSYEQYF.

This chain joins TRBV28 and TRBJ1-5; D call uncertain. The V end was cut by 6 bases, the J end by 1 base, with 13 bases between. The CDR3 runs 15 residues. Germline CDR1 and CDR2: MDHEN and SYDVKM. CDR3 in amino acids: CASSRNLNSNQPQHF. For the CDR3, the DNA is TGTGCCAGCAGCCGTAATCTAAACAGCAATCAGCCCCAGCATTTT.

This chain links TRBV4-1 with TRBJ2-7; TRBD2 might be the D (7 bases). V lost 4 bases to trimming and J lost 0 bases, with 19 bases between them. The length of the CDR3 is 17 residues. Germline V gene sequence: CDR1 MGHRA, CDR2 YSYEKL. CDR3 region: CASSRGASRGASYEQYF. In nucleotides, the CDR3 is TGCGCCAGCAGCCGCGGTGCGTCCCGGGGGGCCTCCTACGAGCAGTACTTC.

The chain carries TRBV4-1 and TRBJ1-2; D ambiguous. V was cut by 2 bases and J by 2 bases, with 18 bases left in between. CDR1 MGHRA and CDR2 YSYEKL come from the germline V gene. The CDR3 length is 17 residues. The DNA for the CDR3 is TGCGCCAGCAGCCAAATAAAGTCACCCGGGAGGAACTATGGCTACACCTTC. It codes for CASSQIKSPGRNYGYTF.

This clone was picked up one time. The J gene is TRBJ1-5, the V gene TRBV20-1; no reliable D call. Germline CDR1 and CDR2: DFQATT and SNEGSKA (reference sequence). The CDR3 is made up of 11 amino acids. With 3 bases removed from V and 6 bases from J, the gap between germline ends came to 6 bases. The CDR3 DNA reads TGCAGTGCTAGCGGGATTCAGCCCCAGCATTTT. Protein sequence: CSASGIQPQHF.

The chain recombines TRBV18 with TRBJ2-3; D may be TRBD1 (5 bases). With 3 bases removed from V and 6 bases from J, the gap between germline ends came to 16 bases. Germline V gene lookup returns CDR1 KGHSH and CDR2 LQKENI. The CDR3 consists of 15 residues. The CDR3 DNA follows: TGTGCCAGCTCACCGACGGTGGGGCGGACCGATACGCAGTATTTT. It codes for CASSPTVGRTDTQYF.

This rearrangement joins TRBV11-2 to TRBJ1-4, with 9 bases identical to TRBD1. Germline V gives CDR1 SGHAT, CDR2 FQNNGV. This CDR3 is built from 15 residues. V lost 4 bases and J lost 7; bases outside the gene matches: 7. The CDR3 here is CASSYRQGGFEKLFF. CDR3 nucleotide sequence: TGTGCCAGCAGCTACCGACAGGGGGGCTTTGAAAAACTGTTTTTT.

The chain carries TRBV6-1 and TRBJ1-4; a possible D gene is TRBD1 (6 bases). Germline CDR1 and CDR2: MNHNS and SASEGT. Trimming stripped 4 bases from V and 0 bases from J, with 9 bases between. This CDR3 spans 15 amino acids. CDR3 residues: CASSGGLATNEKLFF. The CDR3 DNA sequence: TGTGCCAGCAGTGGGGGGCTCGCAACTAATGAAAAACTGTTTTTT.

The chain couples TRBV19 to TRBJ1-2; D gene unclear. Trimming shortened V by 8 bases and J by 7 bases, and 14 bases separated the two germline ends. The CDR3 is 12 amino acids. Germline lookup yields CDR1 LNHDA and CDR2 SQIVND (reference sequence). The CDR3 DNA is TGTGCCAGTCCGGGAGGCGGGGTTGGCTACACCTTC. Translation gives CASPGGGVGYTF.

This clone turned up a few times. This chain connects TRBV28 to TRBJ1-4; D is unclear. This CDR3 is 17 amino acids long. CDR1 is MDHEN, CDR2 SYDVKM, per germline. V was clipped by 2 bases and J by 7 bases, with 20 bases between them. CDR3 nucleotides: TGTGCCAGCAGTTTAAAAGGAGGGAGGGTCGGAGGTGAAAAACTGTTTTTT. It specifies CASSLKGGRVGGEKLFF.

For the CDR3, the DNA is TGTGCCAGCAGCCAAGAAGCGGACAGGGGGCGTCAGCCCCAGCATTTT. It yields the protein CASSQEADRGRQPQHF. The V and J genes are TRBV4-2 and TRBJ1-5, with 11 bases fitting TRBD1. The CDR3 has 16 amino acids. The germline CDR1 and CDR2 sequences are LGHNA and YNFKEQ. Trimming at V came to 0 bases and at J to 6 bases, leaving 4 bases not matched to a gene.